The clone carrying this T cell receptor (beta chain) appeared many times. What it binds is unknown. The CDR3 extends over 14 amino acids. V shed 6 bases and J 1 base; nucleotides not matched to a gene: 5. Germline CDR1 and CDR2: SQVTM and ANQGSEA. These data are taken from a study of naive and memory T cell subsets. Regarding the study as a whole: Over 85% of naive TCR sequences appeared only once after error correction, unlike memory subsets. A few larger clonotypes appeared in naive repertoires, especially CD8, possibly memory cells re-expressing CD45RA. In CD4 and CD8 cells, diversity dropped from naive through EMRA.

The beta constant-region primer was an equimolar mix of two oligonucleotides covering TRBC1 and TRBC2. Ligated cDNA was amplified by four rounds of PCR with nested alpha and beta constant-region primers and SP2. Using its own MiXCR run on the UMI-ligation and nested PCR reads, TCRdb lists one record per CDR3 protein. Among 85,000 to 130,000 distinct CDR3 sequences listed, about 14% were seen once. The chain employs TRBV29-1 and TRBJ2-2; 7 bases match TRBD1. This TCR was sampled from a human donor in good health. The sequenced sample was naive CD8+ T cells from blood. DNA for the CDR3: TGCAGCGTCCACGGGACAGTGAACACCGGGGAGCTGTTTTTT. Protein product: CSVHGTVNTGELFF.